This is a list of T cell receptor beta chains from one sample in a study of blood T cell repertoires in COVID-19. Profiling relied on immunoSEQ multiplex PCR, and the TCRdb table lists in-frame clones only, not all of them. This sample has about 190,000 clones; approximately 84% occur once, and the top ten carry 4% to 5%. Material: peripheral blood. These receptors were taken from an elderly woman with acute or convalescent COVID-19. Both conserved end residues are part of each CDR3. The D gene is left open where the match is weak. The listing skips clone size in some rows; elsewhere it reads once, few, many or a size class.

NA,TRBJ1-3,TRBV11-3,NA,CASSLGDSTGNTIYF,TGTGCCAGCAGCTTGGGCGACAGTACTGGAAACACCATATATTTT
TRBD2,TRBJ2-1,TRBV4-1,NA,CASSQGQLAVPYNEQFF,TGCGCCAGCAGCCAAGGCCAACTAGCGGTTCCCTACAATGAGCAGTTCTTC
NA,TRBJ1-2,TRBV7-8,NA,CASSAAPRESHYGYTF,TGTGCCAGCAGCGCCGCCCCCAGGGAAAGCCACTATGGCTACACCTTC
TRBD1,TRBJ2-1,TRBV9,NA,CASSVGTGNGNEQFF,TGTGCCAGCAGCGTGGGGACAGGAAATGGGAATGAGCAGTTCTTC
NA,TRBJ1-3,TRBV7-2,NA,CASSLSRGNTIYF,TGTGCCAGCAGCTTAAGTCGGGGAAACACCATATATTTT
TRBD2,TRBJ2-7,TRBV24-1,NA,CATSFSGRTYEQYF,TGTGCCACCAGTTTTAGCGGGCGAACCTACGAGCAGTACTTC
NA,TRBJ2-5,TRBV7-2,NA,CASSLQGPQETQYF,TGTGCCAGCAGCTTACAGGGGCCCCAAGAGACCCAGTACTTC
TRBD1,TRBJ1-5,TRBV7-8,NA,CASSLFRRGQGSNQPQHF,TGTGCCAGCAGCTTATTCCGGAGGGGGCAGGGAAGCAATCAGCCCCAGCATTTT
NA,TRBJ1-4,TRBV7-9,NA,CASRRRGDATNEKLFF,TGTGCCAGCAGACGTCGGGGGGACGCAACTAATGAAAAACTGTTTTTT
TRBD1,TRBJ2-7,TRBV27,NA,CASSRDRKNSYEQYF,TGTGCCAGCAGTAGGGACAGAAAAAACTCCTACGAGCAGTACTTC
TRBD2,TRBJ2-3,TRBV4-1,NA,CASSLREASGTSTDTQYF,TGCGCCAGCAGCCTACGCGAGGCTAGCGGGACTAGCACAGATACGCAGTATTTT
TRBD1,TRBJ1-1,TRBV3-1/TRBV3-2,NA,CASSQPGQGADTEAFF,TGTGCCAGCAGCCAACCGGGACAGGGGGCGGACACTGAAGCTTTCTTT
TRBD1,TRBJ2-1,TRBV6-5,NA,CASSFRQGAYNEQFF,TGTGCCAGCAGTTTCAGACAGGGGGCGTACAATGAGCAGTTCTTC
TRBD1,TRBJ1-2,TRBV10-3,NA,CAIRQSGTGNYGYTF,TGTGCCATCAGACAATCCGGGACAGGAAACTATGGCTACACCTTC
NA,TRBJ1-1,TRBV9,NA,CASSPRQDMNTEAFF,TGTGCCAGCAGCCCCCGACAGGACATGAACACTGAAGCTTTCTTT
TRBD2,TRBJ2-1,TRBV9,NA,CASSSKREGSYNEQFF,TGTGCCAGCAGCTCCAAGCGGGAGGGCTCCTACAATGAGCAGTTCTTC
TRBD2,TRBJ2-1,TRBV29-1,NA,CSVRLAGWDNEQFF,TGCAGCGTTAGACTAGCGGGATGGGACAATGAGCAGTTCTTC
NA,TRBJ1-2,TRBV25-1,NA,CASSVDRTYGYTF,TGTGCCAGCAGTGTCGACAGGACCTATGGCTACACCTTC
NA,TRBJ1-1,TRBV5-1,NA,CASRVGGFTEAFF,TGCGCCAGCAGAGTCGGGGGGTTTACTGAAGCTTTCTTT
NA,TRBJ2-3,TRBV30,NA,CARRPSSGADTQYF,TGTGCCCGACGACCTTCCTCAGGGGCAGATACGCAGTATTTT
NA,TRBJ2-2,TRBV19,NA,CAATGTLNTGELFF,TGTGCCGCCACCGGGACTCTCAACACCGGGGAGCTGTTTTTT
TRBD1,TRBJ2-7,TRBV4-3,NA,CASSQDRRDRVCEQYF,TGCGCCAGCAGCCAAGATCGACGGGACAGGGTTTGCGAGCAGTACTTC
NA,TRBJ1-1,TRBV4-1,NA,CASSPRTGTEAFF,TGCGCCAGCAGTCCCCGGACTGGCACTGAAGCTTTCTTT
TRBD2,TRBJ2-1,TRBV27,NA,CASRLAGALGEQFF,TGTGCCAGCAGGCTAGCGGGAGCGCTCGGTGAGCAGTTCTTC
NA,TRBJ2-4,TRBV7-2,NA,CASSLLDLAKNIQYF,TGTGCCAGCAGCTTACTTGACTTAGCCAAAAACATTCAGTACTTC
TRBD1,TRBJ2-7,TRBV6-5,NA,CASSRGQEGEQYF,TGTGCCAGCAGCAGGGGGCAGGAGGGGGAGCAGTACTTC
TRBD1,TRBJ1-6,TRBV6-5,few,CASSSDRASSPLHF,TGTGCCAGCAGTTCCGACAGGGCTTCTTCACCCCTCCACTTT
TRBD1,TRBJ1-3,TRBV27,NA,CASSRGRGLSGNTIYF,TGTGCCAGCAGTAGGGGCAGGGGGCTCTCTGGAAACACCATATATTTT
TRBD1,TRBJ2-3,TRBV24-1,NA,CATSDPDRSTDTQYF,TGTGCCACCAGTGACCCGGACAGGAGCACAGATACGCAGTATTTT
NA,TRBJ2-1,TRBV7-9,NA,CASSQDWNEQFF,TGTGCCAGCAGCCAGGACTGGAATGAGCAGTTCTTC
NA,TRBJ1-4,TRBV29-1,NA,CSVSRTGQGEKLFF,TGCAGCGTTAGCCGAACCGGGCAGGGGGAAAAACTGTTTTTT
TRBD2,TRBJ2-7,TRBV6-2/TRBV6-3,NA,CASSFGSTSGSLWAYEQYF,TGTGCCAGCAGTTTTGGTTCGACTAGCGGGAGTTTGTGGGCCTACGAGCAGTACTTC
NA,TRBJ1-5,TRBV12-3/TRBV12-4,NA,CASRDNHQPQHF,TGTGCCAGCAGGGACAATCATCAGCCCCAGCATTTT
NA,TRBJ1-5,TRBV7-3,NA,CASGLDSNQPQHF,TGTGCCAGCGGACTCGATAGCAATCAGCCCCAGCATTTT
NA,TRBJ2-3,TRBV4-3,NA,CASSHGKGGRVDTQYF,TGCGCCAGCAGCCATGGAAAGGGGGGGCGCGTAGATACGCAGTATTTT
NA,TRBJ2-3,TRBV5-1,NA,CASSPNTDTQYF,TGCGCCAGCAGCCCCAACACAGATACGCAGTATTTT
TRBD2,TRBJ2-7,TRBV6-2/TRBV6-3,NA,CASSDQRGPYEQYF,TGTGCCAGCAGTGATCAGCGGGGACCCTACGAGCAGTACTTC
TRBD1,TRBJ1-5,TRBV19,NA,CATEIGRGRTGQPQHF,TGTGCCACCGAAATCGGGCGGGGCCGGACAGGGCAGCCCCAGCATTTT
NA,TRBJ1-1,TRBV2,NA,CASSTTSNTEAFF,TGTGCCAGCAGCACAACATCGAACACTGAAGCTTTCTTT